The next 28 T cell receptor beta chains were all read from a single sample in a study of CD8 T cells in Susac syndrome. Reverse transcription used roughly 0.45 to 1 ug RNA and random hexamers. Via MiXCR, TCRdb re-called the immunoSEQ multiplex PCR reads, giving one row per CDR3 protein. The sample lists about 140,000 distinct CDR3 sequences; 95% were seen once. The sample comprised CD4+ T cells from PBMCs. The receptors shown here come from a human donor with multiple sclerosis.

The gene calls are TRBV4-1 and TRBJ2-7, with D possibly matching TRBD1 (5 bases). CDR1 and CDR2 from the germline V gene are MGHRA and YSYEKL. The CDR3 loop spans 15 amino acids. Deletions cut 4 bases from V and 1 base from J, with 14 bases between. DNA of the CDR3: TGCGCCAGCAGCCCAGGTGGGGCCCAATCCTACGAGCAGTACTTC. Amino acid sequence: CASSPGGAQSYEQYF.

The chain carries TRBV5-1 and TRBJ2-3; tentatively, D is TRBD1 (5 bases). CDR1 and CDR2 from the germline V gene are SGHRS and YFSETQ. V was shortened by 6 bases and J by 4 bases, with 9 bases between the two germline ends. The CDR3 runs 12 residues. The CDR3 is CASTAGSDTQYF. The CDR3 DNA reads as TGCGCCAGCACGGCAGGGTCAGATACGCAGTATTTT. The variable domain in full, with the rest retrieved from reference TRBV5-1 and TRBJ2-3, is KAGVTQTPRYLIKTRGQQVTLSCSPISGHRSVSWYQQTPGQGLQFLFEYFSETQRNKGNFPGRFSGRQFSNSRSEMNVSTLELGDSALYLCASTAGSDTQYFGPGTRLTVL.

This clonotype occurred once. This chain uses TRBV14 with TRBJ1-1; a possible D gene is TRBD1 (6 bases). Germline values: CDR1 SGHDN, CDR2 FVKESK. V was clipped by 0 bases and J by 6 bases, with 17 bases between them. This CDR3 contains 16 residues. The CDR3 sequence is CASSQDIGGREAEAFF. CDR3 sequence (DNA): TGTGCCAGCAGCCAAGATATTGGGGGGCGAGAAGCTGAAGCTTTCTTT.

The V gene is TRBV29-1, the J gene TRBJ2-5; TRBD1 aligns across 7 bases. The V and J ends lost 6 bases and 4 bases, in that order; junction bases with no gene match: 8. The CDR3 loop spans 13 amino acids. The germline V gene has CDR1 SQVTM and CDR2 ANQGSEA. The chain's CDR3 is CSVGSGQSETQYF. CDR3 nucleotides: TGCAGCGTGGGGTCGGGACAGTCAGAGACCCAGTACTTC.

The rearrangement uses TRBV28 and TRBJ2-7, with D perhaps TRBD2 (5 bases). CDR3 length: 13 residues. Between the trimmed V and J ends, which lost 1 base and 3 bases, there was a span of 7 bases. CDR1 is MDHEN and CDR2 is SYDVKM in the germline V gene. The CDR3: CASSLFGVYEQYF. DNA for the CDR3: TGTGCCAGCAGTTTATTCGGGGTCTACGAGCAGTACTTC.

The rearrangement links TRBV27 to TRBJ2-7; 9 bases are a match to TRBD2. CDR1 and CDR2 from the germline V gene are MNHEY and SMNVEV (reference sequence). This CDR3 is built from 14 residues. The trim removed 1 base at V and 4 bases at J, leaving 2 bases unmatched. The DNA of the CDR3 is TGTGCCAGCAGTTTATATCTAGCGGGATACGAGCAGTACTTC. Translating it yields CASSLYLAGYEQYF.

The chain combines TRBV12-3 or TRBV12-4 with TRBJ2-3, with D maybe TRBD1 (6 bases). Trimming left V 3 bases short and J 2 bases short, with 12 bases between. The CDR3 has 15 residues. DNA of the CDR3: TGTGCCAGCAGTTTGGGGGACACCAACACAGATACGCAGTATTTT. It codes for CASSLGDTNTDTQYF.

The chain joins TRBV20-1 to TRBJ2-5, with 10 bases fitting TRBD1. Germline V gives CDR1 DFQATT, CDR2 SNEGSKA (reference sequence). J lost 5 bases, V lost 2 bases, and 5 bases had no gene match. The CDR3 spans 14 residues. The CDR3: CSARPGQGSETQYF. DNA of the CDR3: TGCAGTGCTAGACCGGGACAGGGGTCTGAGACCCAGTACTTC.

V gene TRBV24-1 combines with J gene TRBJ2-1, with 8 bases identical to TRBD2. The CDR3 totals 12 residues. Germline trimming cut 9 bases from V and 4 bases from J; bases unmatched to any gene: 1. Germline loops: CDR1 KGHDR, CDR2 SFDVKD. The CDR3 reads CATGTSYNEQFF. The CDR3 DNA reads TGTGCCACCGGGACTAGTTACAATGAGCAGTTCTTC.

CDR3 coding DNA: TGCGCCAGCACCCAAGGGGACATTCAGTACTTC. It yields the protein CASTQGDIQYF. The chain joins TRBV23-1 to TRBJ2-4; D might be TRBD1 (5 bases). TRBV23-1 is assigned to the ORF class and has an uncertain function. The CDR3 loop spans 11 amino acids. Trimming took off 7 bases at V and 8 bases at J, with 9 bases between the two ends.

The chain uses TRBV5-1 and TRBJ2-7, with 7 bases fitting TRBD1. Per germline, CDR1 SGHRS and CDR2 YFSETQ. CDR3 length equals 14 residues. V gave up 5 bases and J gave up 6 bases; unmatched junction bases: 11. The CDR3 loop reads CASSRDSGQVEQYF. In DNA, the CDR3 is TGCGCCAGCAGTCGGGACAGCGGTCAGGTCGAGCAGTACTTC. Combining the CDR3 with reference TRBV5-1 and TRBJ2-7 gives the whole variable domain KAGVTQTPRYLIKTRGQQVTLSCSPISGHRSVSWYQQTPGQGLQFLFEYFSETQRNKGNFPGRFSGRQFSNSRSEMNVSTLELGDSALYLCASSRDSGQVEQYFGPGTRLTVT.

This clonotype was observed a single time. The CDR3 sequence: CASSQATGNSGYTF. As DNA, the CDR3 is TGTGCCAGCAGCCAGGCGACAGGGAACAGTGGCTACACCTTC. The J gene is TRBJ1-2, the V gene TRBV4-2; 7 bases map to TRBD1. The junction had 8 bases not matched to a gene; V was cut back by 3 bases and J by 7 bases. CDR1 is LGHNA and CDR2 is YNFKEQ in the germline V gene. This CDR3 region has 14 residues.

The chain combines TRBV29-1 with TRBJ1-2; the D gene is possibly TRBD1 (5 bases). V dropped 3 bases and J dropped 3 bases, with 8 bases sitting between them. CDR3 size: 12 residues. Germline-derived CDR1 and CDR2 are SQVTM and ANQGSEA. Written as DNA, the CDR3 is TGCAGCGTTGAGGAGGGGTACTATGGCTACACCTTC. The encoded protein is CSVEEGYYGYTF. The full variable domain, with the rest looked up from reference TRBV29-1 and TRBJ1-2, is SAVISQKPSRDICQRGTSLTIQCQVDSQVTMMFWYRQQPGQSLTLIATANQGSEATYESGFVIDKFPISRPNLTFSTLTVSNMSPEDSSIYLCSVEEGYYGYTFGSGTRLTVV.

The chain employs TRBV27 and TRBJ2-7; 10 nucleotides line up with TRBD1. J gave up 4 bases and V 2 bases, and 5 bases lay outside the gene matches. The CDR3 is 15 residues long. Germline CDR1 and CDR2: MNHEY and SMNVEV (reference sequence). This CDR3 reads CASSLKGQGFYEQYF. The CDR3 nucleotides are TGTGCCAGCAGTTTAAAGGGACAGGGGTTTTACGAGCAGTACTTC.

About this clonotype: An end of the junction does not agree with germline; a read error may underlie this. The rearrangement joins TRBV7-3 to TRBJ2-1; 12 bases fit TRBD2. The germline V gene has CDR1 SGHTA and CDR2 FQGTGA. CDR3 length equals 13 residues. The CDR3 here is CASSRLAGAPVIF. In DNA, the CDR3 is TGTGCCAGCAGCAGACTAGCGGGGGCCCCTGTGATCTTC.

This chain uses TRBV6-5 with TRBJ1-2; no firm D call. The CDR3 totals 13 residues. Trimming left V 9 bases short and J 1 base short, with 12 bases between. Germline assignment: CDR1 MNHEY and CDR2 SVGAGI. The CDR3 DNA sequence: TGTGCCAGTCATGCATCTAATAACTATGGCTACACCTTC. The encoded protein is CASHASNNYGYTF.

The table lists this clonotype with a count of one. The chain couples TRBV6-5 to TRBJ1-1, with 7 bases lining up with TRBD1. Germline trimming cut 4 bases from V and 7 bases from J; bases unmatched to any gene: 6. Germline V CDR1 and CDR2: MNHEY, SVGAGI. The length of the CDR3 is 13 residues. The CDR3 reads CASSSGTVFEAFF. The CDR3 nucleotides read TGTGCCAGCAGTTCTGGGACAGTTTTTGAAGCTTTCTTT.

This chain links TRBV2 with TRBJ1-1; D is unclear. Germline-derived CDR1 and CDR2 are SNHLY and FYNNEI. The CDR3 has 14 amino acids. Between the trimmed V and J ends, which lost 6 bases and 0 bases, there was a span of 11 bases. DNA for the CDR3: TGTGCCAGCAGGGTCGGCATGATGAACACTGAAGCTTTCTTT. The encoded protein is CASRVGMMNTEAFF.

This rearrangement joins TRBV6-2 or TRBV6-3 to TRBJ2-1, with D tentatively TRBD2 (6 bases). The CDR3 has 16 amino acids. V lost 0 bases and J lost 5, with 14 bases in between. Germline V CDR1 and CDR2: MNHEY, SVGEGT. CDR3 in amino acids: CASSYSKGGTHNEQFF. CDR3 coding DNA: TGTGCCAGCAGTTACTCGAAAGGCGGGACGCACAATGAGCAGTTCTTC.

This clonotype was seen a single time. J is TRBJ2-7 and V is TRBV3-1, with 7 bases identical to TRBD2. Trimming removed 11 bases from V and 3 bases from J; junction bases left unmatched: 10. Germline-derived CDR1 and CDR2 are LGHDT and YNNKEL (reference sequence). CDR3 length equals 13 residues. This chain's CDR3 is CASARGSSYEQYF. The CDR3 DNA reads TGTGCCTCAGCGCGGGGGAGTAGCTACGAGCAGTACTTC.

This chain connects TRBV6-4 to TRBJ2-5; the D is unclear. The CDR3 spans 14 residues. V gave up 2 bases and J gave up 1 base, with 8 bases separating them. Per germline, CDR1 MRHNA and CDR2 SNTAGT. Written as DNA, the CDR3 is TGTGCCAGCAGTGACGCTTCCCCCCAAGAGACCCAGTACTTC. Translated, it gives CASSDASPQETQYF.

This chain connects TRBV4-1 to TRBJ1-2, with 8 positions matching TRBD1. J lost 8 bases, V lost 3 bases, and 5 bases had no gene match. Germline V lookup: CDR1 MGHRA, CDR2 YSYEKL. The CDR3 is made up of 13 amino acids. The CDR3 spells CASSQFDRGGYTF. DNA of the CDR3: TGCGCCAGCAGCCAGTTCGACAGGGGAGGCTACACCTTC.

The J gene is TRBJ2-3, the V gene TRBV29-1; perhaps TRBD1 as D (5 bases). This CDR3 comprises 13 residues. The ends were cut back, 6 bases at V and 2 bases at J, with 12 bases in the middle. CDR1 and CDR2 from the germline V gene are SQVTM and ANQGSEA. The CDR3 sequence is CSVTGLFTDTQYF. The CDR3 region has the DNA TGCAGCGTAACAGGCCTCTTCACAGATACGCAGTATTTT.

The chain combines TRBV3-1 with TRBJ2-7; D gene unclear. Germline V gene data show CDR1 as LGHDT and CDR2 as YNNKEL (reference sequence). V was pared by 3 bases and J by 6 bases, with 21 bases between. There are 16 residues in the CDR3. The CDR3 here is CASSHVRHTAGGEQYF. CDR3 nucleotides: TGTGCCAGCAGCCATGTCCGACACACCGCTGGCGGCGAGCAGTACTTC.

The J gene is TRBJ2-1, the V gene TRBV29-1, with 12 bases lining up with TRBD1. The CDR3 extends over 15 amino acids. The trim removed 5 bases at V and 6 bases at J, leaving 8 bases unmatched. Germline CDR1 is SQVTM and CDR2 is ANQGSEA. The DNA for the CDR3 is TGCAGCGTTTGGGACAGGGGGCGAGGTCCCAATGAGCAGTTCTTC. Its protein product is CSVWDRGRGPNEQFF.

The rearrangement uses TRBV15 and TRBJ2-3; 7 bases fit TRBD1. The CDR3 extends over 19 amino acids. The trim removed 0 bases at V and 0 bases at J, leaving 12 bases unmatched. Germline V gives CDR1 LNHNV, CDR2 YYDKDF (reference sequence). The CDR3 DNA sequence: TGTGCCACCAGCAGAGATGGGGTCAGAGACAGGGATAGCACAGATACGCAGTATTTT. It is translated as CATSRDGVRDRDSTDTQYF.

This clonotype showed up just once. The CDR3, as DNA: TGTGCCAGCAGGACTAGCGGGGGGGCCTCCTACAATGAGCAGTTCTTC. It encodes CASRTSGGASYNEQFF. This rearrangement joins TRBV6-6 to TRBJ2-1; TRBD2 agrees at 14 bases. There are 16 residues in the CDR3. Germline CDR1 reads MNHNY; CDR2 reads SVGAGI (reference sequence). V trimming: 6 bases; J trimming: 0 bases; junction bases outside the gene matches: 1.

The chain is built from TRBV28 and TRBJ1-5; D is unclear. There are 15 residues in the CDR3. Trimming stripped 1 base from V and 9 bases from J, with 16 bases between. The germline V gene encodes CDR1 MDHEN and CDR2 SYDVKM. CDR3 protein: CASSLYDKAPRPQHF. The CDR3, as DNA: TGTGCCAGCAGTTTATACGACAAGGCCCCCCGGCCCCAGCATTTT.